These 10 T cell receptor beta chains were all obtained from the same sample, sequenced in a study of PD-1 blockade in classical Hodgkin lymphoma. TCRdb keeps only in-frame clones here, not all; method: immunoSEQ multiplex PCR. The sample records about 32,000 clones, approximately 90% being singletons. Stated time point: newly diagnosed, previously untreated cHL patient sample. Out of thawed PBMCs, magnetic negative selection purified CD4+ T cells. Sequenced sample: CD4+ T cells from blood. These receptors all come from a human donor with classical Hodgkin lymphoma.

V and J are TRBV7-2 and TRBJ1-2; 7 nucleotides match TRBD1. Losses at the gene ends were 1 base for V and 8 bases for J; bases not matched to a gene: 10. Germline V gene sequence: CDR1 SGHTA, CDR2 FQGNSA. This CDR3 comprises 15 residues. The CDR3 sequence: CASSLGPRQGEGYTF. Here the CDR3 DNA reads TGTGCCAGCAGCTTAGGTCCCCGCCAGGGGGAAGGCTACACCTTC.

V usage is TRBV5-1 and J usage is TRBJ1-3, with 7 bases identical to TRBD1. Trimming cost V 4 bases and J 3 bases; bases outside gene matches: 4. CDR3 length: 14 amino acids. In germline, CDR1 is SGHRS, CDR2 YFSETQ. The CDR3 protein is CASSTRGNGNTIYF. CDR3 bases: TGCGCCAGCAGCACCAGGGGGAATGGAAACACCATATATTTT.

A single count supports this clone. The rearrangement uses TRBV5-6 and TRBJ2-1; D may be TRBD2 (6 bases). Trimming took off 1 base at V and 6 bases at J, with 14 bases between the two ends. The germline gives CDR1 SGHDT, CDR2 YYEEEE. This CDR3 has 15 amino acids. CDR3 region: CASSLYGGSGNEQFF. The CDR3 DNA follows: TGTGCCAGCAGCTTGTATGGGGGGTCGGGCAATGAGCAGTTCTTC.

Written as DNA, the CDR3 is TGTGCCAGCAGCCCCCCCAGACAGGGATACAATGAGCAGTTCTTC. It encodes CASSPPRQGYNEQFF. This chain connects TRBV11-3 to TRBJ2-1, with 7 bases identical to TRBD1. Germline V gene lookup returns CDR1 SGHNT and CDR2 YENEEA. V gave up 5 bases and J gave up 4 bases; unmatched junction bases: 8. CDR3 length: 15 residues.

This clone was picked up one time. This chain links TRBV9 with TRBJ2-1, with 11 bases identical to TRBD2. The CDR3 contains 13 residues. After removal of 8 bases from V and 6 bases from J, the junction contained 4 bases not matched to a gene. CDR1 and CDR2 from the germline V gene are SGDLS and YYNGEE. The CDR3 DNA reads as TGTGCCAGTAGTCTAGCGGGGGGCAATGAGCAGTTCTTC. Its translation: CASSLAGGNEQFF.

The chain uses TRBV10-2 and TRBJ1-1; the match to TRBD1 covers 8 bases. This CDR3 is 15 amino acids long. V lost 7 bases to trimming and J lost 5 bases; unmatched junction nucleotides: 12. Germline-derived CDR1 and CDR2 are WSHSY and SAAADI. CDR3 DNA: TGCGCCAGCACATTCGGTCGGACAGGGAGGACTGAAGCTTTCTTT. It encodes CASTFGRTGRTEAFF.

The chain recombines TRBV19 with TRBJ1-2; D ambiguous. The germline V gene has CDR1 LNHDA and CDR2 SQIVND (reference sequence). V lost 5 bases and J 4 bases, leaving 17 bases between the germline ends. This CDR3 comprises 15 residues. CDR3 DNA: TGTGCCAGTAGTGTGGTGACCGGGGTCCCCTATGGCTACACCTTC. Translation gives CASSVVTGVPYGYTF.

The gene calls are TRBV18 and TRBJ2-1; 9 bases are a match to TRBD2. Trimming took 6 bases from V and 4 from J; bases not matched to a gene: 10. Germline CDR1 is KGHSH and CDR2 is LQKENI. There are 16 residues in the CDR3. The CDR3 protein is CASSVLSSGEYNEQFF. Here the CDR3 DNA reads TGTGCCAGCTCCGTTCTGTCTAGCGGGGAGTACAATGAGCAGTTCTTC.

The chain uses TRBV27 and TRBJ2-1; 11 bases line up with TRBD2. The germline V gene has CDR1 MNHEY and CDR2 SMNVEV (reference sequence). With 2 bases clipped from V and 6 bases from J, the junction kept 6 bases outside the gene matches. CDR3 length: 16 amino acids. CDR3 in amino acids: CASSLVAGGPFNEQFF. As DNA, the CDR3 is TGTGCCAGCAGTTTAGTAGCGGGAGGGCCTTTCAATGAGCAGTTCTTC.

This rearrangement joins TRBV27 to TRBJ2-1, with D possibly called TRBD1 or TRBD2 (7 bases each). V shed 9 bases and J shed 0 bases, with 12 bases lying between them. The CDR3 covers 14 residues. Germline loops: CDR1 MNHEY, CDR2 SMNVEV (reference sequence). CDR3 bases: TGTGCCAGTGGGAGGGGGCCCTCCTACAATGAGCAGTTCTTC. It specifies CASGRGPSYNEQFF.